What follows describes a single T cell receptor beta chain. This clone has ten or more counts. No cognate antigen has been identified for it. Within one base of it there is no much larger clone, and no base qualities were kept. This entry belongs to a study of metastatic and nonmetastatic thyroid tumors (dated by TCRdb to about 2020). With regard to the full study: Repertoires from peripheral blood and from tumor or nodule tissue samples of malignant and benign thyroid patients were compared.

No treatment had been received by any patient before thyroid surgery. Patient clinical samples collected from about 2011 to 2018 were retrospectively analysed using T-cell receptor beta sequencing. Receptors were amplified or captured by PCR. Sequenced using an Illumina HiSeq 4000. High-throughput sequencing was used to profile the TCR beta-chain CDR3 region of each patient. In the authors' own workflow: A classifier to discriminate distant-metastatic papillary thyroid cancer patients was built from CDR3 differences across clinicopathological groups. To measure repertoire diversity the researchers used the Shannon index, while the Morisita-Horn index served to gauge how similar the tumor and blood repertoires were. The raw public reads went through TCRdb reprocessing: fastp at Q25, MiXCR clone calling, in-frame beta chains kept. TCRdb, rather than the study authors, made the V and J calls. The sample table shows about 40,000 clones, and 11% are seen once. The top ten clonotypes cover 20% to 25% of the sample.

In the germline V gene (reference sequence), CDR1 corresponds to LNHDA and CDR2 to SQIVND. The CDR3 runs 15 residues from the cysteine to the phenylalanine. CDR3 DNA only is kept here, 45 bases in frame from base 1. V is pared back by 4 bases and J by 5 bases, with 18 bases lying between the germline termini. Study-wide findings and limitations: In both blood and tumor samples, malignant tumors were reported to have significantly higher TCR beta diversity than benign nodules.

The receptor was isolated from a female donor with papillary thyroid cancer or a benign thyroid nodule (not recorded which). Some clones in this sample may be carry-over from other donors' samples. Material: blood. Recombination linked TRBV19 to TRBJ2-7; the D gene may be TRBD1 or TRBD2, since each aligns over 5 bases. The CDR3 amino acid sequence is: CASSNSGTSINEQYF. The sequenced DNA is TGTGCCAGTAGTAATTCCGGGACCTCTATTAACGAGCAGTACTTC.